This is a list of T cell receptor beta chains from one sample in a study of blood T cell repertoires in COVID-19. This table comes from immunoSEQ multiplex PCR, and its TCRdb copy is limited to in-frame clones, with some not included. The sample includes more than 140,000 clones, 70% to 90% of them seen just once. Sequencing was done on a sample of peripheral blood. The receptor source for this set is a woman aged 55 to 70 with acute or convalescent COVID-19. Both conserved end residues are part of each CDR3. Each record gives: J gene, D gene, V gene, clone size, CDR3 DNA, CDR3 protein. The D gene is left open where the match is weak. Clone size is given for some rows only: seen once, a few or many times, or a class if the clone is expanded.

>TRBJ1-3|-|TRBV28|-
TGTGCCAGCAGTTCGACTGGCTCCGGAAACACCATATATTTT
CASSSTGSGNTIYF
>TRBJ1-4|-|TRBV29-1|once
TGCAGCGTGGAGGGGCAAGGGCATGAAAAACTGTTTTTT
CSVEGQGHEKLFF
>TRBJ2-2|-|TRBV27|-
TGTGCCAGCAGTCAATCCGGGACTGGGACCGGGGAGCTGTTTTTT
CASSQSGTGTGELFF
>TRBJ2-7|-|TRBV12-2|-
TGTGCAAGTCGCTTAGCGACCCGACTAGCGAACGAGCAGTACTTC
CASRLATRLANEQYF
>TRBJ2-1|-|TRBV10-3|-
TGTGCCATCAGTGAGTCCGAACTGTCATACAATGAGCAGTTCTTC
CAISESELSYNEQFF
>TRBJ1-5|TRBD1|TRBV28|once
TGTGCCAGCAGTCCCGTACCGACAGGGATGAGCAATCAGCCCCAGCATTTT
CASSPVPTGMSNQPQHF
>TRBJ2-1|-|TRBV7-9|-
TGTGCCAGCAGCCGTAACCTTAGATACAATGAGCAGTTCTTC
CASSRNLRYNEQFF
>TRBJ2-3|-|TRBV18|-
TGTGCCAGCTCAATTACGGTCCCCACAGATACGCAGTATTTT
CASSITVPTDTQYF
>TRBJ1-1|-|TRBV11-2|-
TGTGCCAGCAGCCGTCCACGTCGGAGGGAGGGCACTGAAGCTTTCTTT
CASSRPRRREGTEAFF
>TRBJ1-2|-|TRBV5-4|-
TGTGCCAGCAGCTTGGAACCCATTCGCGGTGGCTACACCTTC
CASSLEPIRGGYTF
>TRBJ1-2|-|TRBV2|once
TGTGCCAGCAAGAGTTGGCAGGACTATGGCTACACCTTC
CASKSWQDYGYTF
>TRBJ2-3|-|TRBV3-1/TRBV3-2|-
TGTGCCAGCAGCCACCGTACAGATACGCAGTATTTT
CASSHRTDTQYF
>TRBJ1-2|TRBD1|TRBV13|-
TGTGCCAGCACTTTGCGGGGACAGGGATCTGTCTATGGCTACACCTTC
CASTLRGQGSVYGYTF
>TRBJ1-1|-|TRBV11-3|-
TGTGCCAGCAGCTCCCAGGGTCCGCGGGGCACTGAAGCTTTCTTT
CASSSQGPRGTEAFF
>TRBJ1-6|-|TRBV2|once
TGTGCCAGCAGAGATGATGGACAGCTGAATTCACCCCTCCACTTT
CASRDDGQLNSPLHF
>TRBJ2-1|TRBD1|TRBV5-1|-
TGCGCCAGCAGCTCCCCGGGACAGGGGGCCTCCTACAATGAGCAGTTCTTC
CASSSPGQGASYNEQFF
>TRBJ2-1|TRBD2|TRBV5-1|-
TGCGCCAGCAGCCGTCACAACCTCGGACTAGCGGGGACGGGAGAGCAGTTCTTC
CASSRHNLGLAGTGEQFF
>TRBJ1-1|TRBD1|TRBV2|-
TGTGCCAGCGTTAGGGACAGGCCCTTTGACACTGAAGCTTTCTTT
CASVRDRPFDTEAFF
>TRBJ1-2|-|TRBV27|-
TGTGCCAGCAGCCCGGGGGGGGATGACTATGGCTACACCTTC
CASSPGGDDYGYTF
>TRBJ2-5|-|TRBV2|-
TGTGCCAGCAGTGAGAGGGCAGGATACCAAGAGACCCAGTACTTC
CASSERAGYQETQYF
>TRBJ2-5|TRBD2|TRBV5-1|-
TGCGCCAGCAGCTTGGTCCTAGCGGCAGAGACCCAGTACTTC
CASSLVLAAETQYF
>TRBJ2-7|-|TRBV5-4|-
TGTGCCAGCAGCTTGGGACAGACCTACTCCTACGAGCAGTACTTC
CASSLGQTYSYEQYF
>TRBJ2-5|-|TRBV5-1|-
TGCGCCAGCAGCTTGGAGGCAGGGGCTTACGGAAAGACCCAGTACTTC
CASSLEAGAYGKTQYF
>TRBJ2-1|-|TRBV28|-
TGTGCCAGCATTGGCGGTTTAACCTACAATGAGCAGTTCTTC
CASIGGLTYNEQFF
>TRBJ1-5|-|TRBV3-1/TRBV3-2|-
TGTGCCAGCAGCCAGGACAATAGCAATCAGCCCCAGCATTTT
CASSQDNSNQPQHF
>TRBJ1-3|-|TRBV11-2|-
TGTGCCAGCAGCTTGTCGGGTCCTGGAAACACCATATATTTT
CASSLSGPGNTIYF
>TRBJ2-5|TRBD1|TRBV19|-
TGTGCCAGTAGTATAGGCCAGGGGGCAGAGACCCAGTACTTC
CASSIGQGAETQYF
>TRBJ2-4|-|TRBV5-4|-
TGTGCCACCAGCCCGACGGTGACACTAGCCAAAAACATTCAGTACTTC
CATSPTVTLAKNIQYF
>TRBJ2-7|-|TRBV4-1|-
TGCGCCAGCAGCCAAGAGAGGGTAAATGGGTACGAGCAGTACTTC
CASSQERVNGYEQYF
>TRBJ2-5|-|TRBV19|once
TGTGCCAGTTCTTCACAGGCTCCCACCCTTTGGGAGACCCAGTACTTC
CASSSQAPTLWETQYF
>TRBJ2-3|TRBD2|TRBV5-4|-
TGTGCCAGCAGCTTAAAGAGCGGGGGGTTCACAGATACGCAGTATTTT
CASSLKSGGFTDTQYF
>TRBJ2-7|TRBD1|TRBV5-4|once
TGTGCCAGCAGCCAGCTGACAGGGCCCTGGGGGGAGCAGTACTTC
CASSQLTGPWGEQYF
>TRBJ2-1|TRBD1|TRBV9|-
TGTGCCAGCAGCACAGGGACAGGGGACAATGAGCAGTTCTTC
CASSTGTGDNEQFF
>TRBJ2-3|TRBD2|TRBV30|-
TGTGCCTGGAGTGTACGAGGACTAGCGGGGGGGCCCAGAGATACGCAGTATTTT
CAWSVRGLAGGPRDTQYF
>TRBJ1-6|-|TRBV4-3|-
TGCGCCAGCAGCCAAGATGGGGGAGCGGGTTCACCCCTCCACTTT
CASSQDGGAGSPLHF
>TRBJ1-2|TRBD1|TRBV6-4|few
TGTGCCAGCAGTGACTCGGACAGGGTCTATGGCTACACCTTC
CASSDSDRVYGYTF
>TRBJ2-1|TRBD1|TRBV29-1|-
TGCAGCGTTGATGGTGAGGCAGGGGGTACCTACAATGAGCAGTTCTTC
CSVDGEAGGTYNEQFF
>TRBJ2-2|TRBD2|TRBV5-1|-
TGCGCCAGCCGATCTGGACTAGCGGTAATCACCGGGGAGCTGTTTTTT
CASRSGLAVITGELFF
>TRBJ2-2|TRBD1|TRBV11-2|-
TGTGCCAGCAGCTCCCGGACAGGGGGCGCCGCTGGGGCCGGGGAGCTGTTTTTT
CASSSRTGGAAGAGELFF
>TRBJ2-3|TRBD1|TRBV5-1|-
TGCGCCAGCAGCTTCGGACAGGGCCGATCCACAGATACGCAGTATTTT
CASSFGQGRSTDTQYF
>TRBJ2-1|TRBD1|TRBV4-1|-
TGCGCCAGCAGCCCATCCAAGGGACAGGGGGTACGGAATGAGCAGTTCTTC
CASSPSKGQGVRNEQFF
>TRBJ2-5|TRBD2|TRBV7-2|-
TGTGCCAGCAGCCCCGATAACGGGGGGGAGACCCAGTACTTC
CASSPDNGGETQYF
>TRBJ2-3|-|TRBV6-2/TRBV6-3|-
TGTGCCAGCAGTACGCGGGGAATAGCCACAGATACGCAGTATTTT
CASSTRGIATDTQYF
>TRBJ1-1|-|TRBV2|-
TGTGCCAGTTCACGAGAAGCAAACACTGAAGCTTTCTTT
CASSREANTEAFF
>TRBJ2-5|TRBD2|TRBV4-1|-
TGCGCCAGCAGCCACGGACTAGCCGGGGGAGAGACCCAGTACTTC
CASSHGLAGGETQYF
>TRBJ2-1|-|TRBV5-5|-
TGTGCCAGCAGCTTGGTGCAGGGGTCCTCCTACAATGAGCAGTTCTTC
CASSLVQGSSYNEQFF
>TRBJ2-7|TRBD1|TRBV9|-
TGTGCCAGCAGCCCCGGACAGGGGGCCTACGAGCAGTACTTC
CASSPGQGAYEQYF
>TRBJ1-2|-|TRBV7-2|-
TGTGCCAGCAGCCAGGACAGTCATAACTATGGCTACACCTTC
CASSQDSHNYGYTF
>TRBJ2-2|-|TRBV28|-
TGTGCCAGCAGTTTGAGGACCGGGGAGCTGTTTTTT
CASSLRTGELFF
>TRBJ2-7|TRBD1|TRBV11-2|-
TGTGCCAGCAGCTTAGATCGGGGACAGGCTCTGTACTTC
CASSLDRGQALYF
>TRBJ2-5|TRBD1|TRBV5-6|-
TGTGCCAGCAGCTTGGAGGACAGGGGGTTGGAGACCCAGTACTTC
CASSLEDRGLETQYF
>TRBJ1-1|-|TRBV4-1|-
TGCGCCAGCAGCCAAGATCCCTCTTATGGGTCCGGGACTGAAGCTTTCTTT
CASSQDPSYGSGTEAFF
>TRBJ2-1|-|TRBV3-1/TRBV3-2|-
TGTGCCAGCGGAGGTGCGGGGAGCTCCTACAATGAGCAGTTCTTC
CASGGAGSSYNEQFF
>TRBJ1-5|-|TRBV29-1|-
TGCAGCGTTGCCCAGACAGGAAATCAGCCCCAGCATTTT
CSVAQTGNQPQHF